The source of this T cell receptor beta chain is a study of PD-1 blockade in mismatch repair-deficient tumors. For the study at large: Enrolled about 2013-2017, patients had progressing, pretreated mismatch repair-deficient cancers of 12 types.

Sequencing used immunoSEQ multiplex PCR; TCRdb keeps in-frame clones, though not all of them. The sample holds 90,000 to 120,000 clones; 70% to 85% are singletons and the top ten take roughly 6.3%. From germline, CDR1 is SQVTM and CDR2 ANQGSEA. Trimming left V 7 bases short and J 2 bases short, with 15 bases between. There are 13 residues in the CDR3. This sequence joins TRBV29-1 and TRBJ2-7; TRBD2 might be the D (5 bases). The input for sequencing was peripheral blood, taken 35 to 37 weeks after starting pembrolizumab. This TCR came from an adult with mismatch repair-deficient cancer. The CDR3 loop is CSASEGRTYEQYF. DNA for the CDR3: TGCAGCGCCAGTGAGGGTCGCACCTACGAGCAGTACTTC.